This T cell receptor beta chain was sequenced for a study of CD8 T cells in ankylosing spondylitis. Deletions cut 2 bases from V and 1 base from J, with 27 bases between. The CDR3 contains 21 residues. Germline V gene sequence: CDR1 SGHVS, CDR2 FNYEAQ. Using its own MiXCR run on the 5' RACE reads, TCRdb lists one record per CDR3 protein. Of around 120,000 distinct CDR3 sequences detected, roughly an eighth appear once; the ten largest clones hold almost 3%. The V gene is TRBV7-6, the J gene TRBJ1-5, with D unresolved. What was sequenced was blood, either unsorted or a sorted T cell fraction (not recorded which). The sequence came from a female donor with ankylosing spondylitis or in good health (not recorded which). For the CDR3, the DNA is TGTGCCAGCAGCTTATTCACCCGATCCCCATCCGGGAGAAGGAGCAATCAGCCCCAGCATTTT. Residues: CASSLFTRSPSGRRSNQPQHF.